The 3 T cell receptor beta chains below come from one sample, sequenced in a study of T cell responses to AZD1222 COVID-19 vaccine (dated by TCRdb to the early 2020s). Per the publication, the time point label means: baseline before first vaccination. Receptor libraries were prepared by the immunoSEQ multiplex PCR assay. TCRdb's version of the immuneACCESS table is confined to in-frame rearrangements and falls short of the full clone set. An unresolved V gene accounts for under half of the shortfall where checked; the remainder is of unknown origin. The sample profile shows around 170,000 clones; about nine tenths of them were found once. Nearly 1% of the sample belongs to the ten largest clones. The input for sequencing was peripheral blood, taken on day 0 of AZD1222 vaccination. The receptor source for this set is an adult in good health.

This CDR3 reads CASSQEWGSFYGYTF. The CDR3 nucleotides read TGTGCCAGCAGCCAAGAGTGGGGGTCGTTCTATGGCTACACCTTC. The genes are TRBV3-1 (or the pseudogene TRBV3-2) and TRBJ1-2, with D possibly being TRBD1 (5 bases). Trimming cost V 0 bases and J 4 bases, with 12 bases left between them. The CDR3 covers 15 residues. Germline loops: CDR1 LGHDT, CDR2 YNNKEL (reference sequence).

This clone has only a few counts. The V gene is TRBV2, the J gene TRBJ1-1; perhaps TRBD1 as D (5 bases). Germline V gene data show CDR1 as SNHLY and CDR2 as FYNNEI. The CDR3 length is 14 residues. V lost 9 bases to trimming and J lost 5 bases, with 19 bases between them. For the CDR3, the DNA is TGTGCCAGAGAGGGGACGGAGGGAGGTACTGAAGCTTTCTTT. This gives the protein CAREGTEGGTEAFF. The full variable domain, rest sourced from reference TRBV2 and TRBJ1-1, is EPEVTQTPSHQVTQMGQEVILRCVPISNHLYFYWYRQILGQKVEFLVSFYNNEISEKSEIFDDQFSVERPDGSNFTLKIRSTKLEDSAMYFCAREGTEGGTEAFFGQGTRLTVV.

The chain joins TRBV5-1 to TRBJ1-1; no definite D call. The CDR3 consists of 14 residues. Germline loops: CDR1 SGHRS, CDR2 YFSETQ. The V gene lost 1 base and the J gene lost 3 bases, with 10 bases spanning the gap. The chain's CDR3 is CASSLRGFDTEAFF. The CDR3 DNA sequence: TGCGCCAGCAGCTTGCGGGGTTTCGACACTGAAGCTTTCTTT. Looking up the rest from reference TRBV5-1 and TRBJ1-1 gives the full variable domain: KAGVTQTPRYLIKTRGQQVTLSCSPISGHRSVSWYQQTPGQGLQFLFEYFSETQRNKGNFPGRFSGRQFSNSRSEMNVSTLELGDSALYLCASSLRGFDTEAFFGQGTRLTVV.